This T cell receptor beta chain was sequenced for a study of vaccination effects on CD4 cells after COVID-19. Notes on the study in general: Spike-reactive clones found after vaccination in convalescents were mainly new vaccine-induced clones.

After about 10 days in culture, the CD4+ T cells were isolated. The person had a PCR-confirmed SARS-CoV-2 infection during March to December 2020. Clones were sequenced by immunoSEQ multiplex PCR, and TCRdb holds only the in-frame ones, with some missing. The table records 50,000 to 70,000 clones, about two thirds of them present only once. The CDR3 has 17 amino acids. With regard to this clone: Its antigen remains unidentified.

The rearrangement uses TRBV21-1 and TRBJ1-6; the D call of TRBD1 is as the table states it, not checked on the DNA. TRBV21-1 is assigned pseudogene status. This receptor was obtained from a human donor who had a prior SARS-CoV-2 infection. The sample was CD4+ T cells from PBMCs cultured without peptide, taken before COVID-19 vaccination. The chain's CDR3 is CASSKKDRRRFGSPLHF. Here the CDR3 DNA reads TGTGCCAGCAGCAAAAAGGACAGGAGAAGATTTGGTTCACCCCTCCACTTT.